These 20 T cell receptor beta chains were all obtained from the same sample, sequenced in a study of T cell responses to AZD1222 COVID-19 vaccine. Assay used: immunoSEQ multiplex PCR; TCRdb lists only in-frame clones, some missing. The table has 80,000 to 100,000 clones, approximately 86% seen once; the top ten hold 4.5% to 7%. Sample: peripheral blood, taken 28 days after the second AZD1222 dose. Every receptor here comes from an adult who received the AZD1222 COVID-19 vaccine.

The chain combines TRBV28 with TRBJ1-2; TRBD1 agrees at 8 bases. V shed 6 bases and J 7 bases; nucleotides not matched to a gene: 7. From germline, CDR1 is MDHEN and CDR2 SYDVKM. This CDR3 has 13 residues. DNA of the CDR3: TGTGCCAGCAGCCAACGGACAGGGAGTGGCTACACCTTC. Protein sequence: CASSQRTGSGYTF.

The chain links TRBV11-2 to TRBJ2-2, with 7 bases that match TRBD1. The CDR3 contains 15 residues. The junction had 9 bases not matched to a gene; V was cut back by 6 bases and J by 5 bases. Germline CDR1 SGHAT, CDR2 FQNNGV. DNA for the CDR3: TGTGCCAGCAGTAAGACAGGGCAGGTAACCGGGGAGCTGTTTTTT. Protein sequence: CASSKTGQVTGELFF.

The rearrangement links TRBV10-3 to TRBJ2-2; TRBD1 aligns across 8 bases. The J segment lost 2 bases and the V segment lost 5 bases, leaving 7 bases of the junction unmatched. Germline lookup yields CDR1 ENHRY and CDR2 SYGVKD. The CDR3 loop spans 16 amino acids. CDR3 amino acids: CAISSLGQANTGELFF. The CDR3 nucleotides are TGTGCCATCAGTTCCTTGGGACAGGCTAACACCGGGGAGCTGTTTTTT.

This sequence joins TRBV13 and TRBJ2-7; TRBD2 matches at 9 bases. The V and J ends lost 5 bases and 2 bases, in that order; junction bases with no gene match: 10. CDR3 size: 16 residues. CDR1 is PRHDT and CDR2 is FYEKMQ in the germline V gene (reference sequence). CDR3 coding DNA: TGTGCCAGCAGCCCTCGTAGCGGGAGCCCTACCTACGAGCAGTACTTC. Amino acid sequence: CASSPRSGSPTYEQYF.

CDR3 sequence (DNA): TGTGCCAGTAGTGGCCGGGGGGCTGAAGCTTTCTTT. This gives the protein CASSGRGAEAFF. The rearrangement links TRBV19 to TRBJ1-1; the D gene is possibly TRBD1 (5 bases). The CDR3 consists of 12 residues. Per germline, CDR1 LNHDA and CDR2 SQIVND (reference sequence). V gave up 5 bases and J gave up 6 bases, with 10 bases separating them.

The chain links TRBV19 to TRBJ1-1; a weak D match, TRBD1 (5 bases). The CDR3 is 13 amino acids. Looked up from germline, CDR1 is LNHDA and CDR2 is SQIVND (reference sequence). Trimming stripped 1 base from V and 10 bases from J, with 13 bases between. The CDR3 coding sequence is TGTGCCAGTAGTATAGGCGTGGCAGGGACAGCTTTCTTT. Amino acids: CASSIGVAGTAFF.

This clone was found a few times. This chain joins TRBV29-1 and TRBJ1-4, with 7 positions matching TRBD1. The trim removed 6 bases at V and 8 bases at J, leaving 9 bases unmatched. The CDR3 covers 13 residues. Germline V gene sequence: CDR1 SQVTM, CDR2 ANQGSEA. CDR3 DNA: TGCAGCGTGAGGACAGGAGGGCAAGAAAAACTGTTTTTT. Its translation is CSVRTGGQEKLFF.

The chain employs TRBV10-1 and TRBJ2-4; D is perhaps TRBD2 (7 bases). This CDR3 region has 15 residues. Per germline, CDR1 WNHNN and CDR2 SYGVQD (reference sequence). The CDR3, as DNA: TGCCCGCTGCGGGGGCAGGCCCAAGCCAAAAACATTCAGTACTTC. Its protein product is CPLRGQAQAKNIQYF.

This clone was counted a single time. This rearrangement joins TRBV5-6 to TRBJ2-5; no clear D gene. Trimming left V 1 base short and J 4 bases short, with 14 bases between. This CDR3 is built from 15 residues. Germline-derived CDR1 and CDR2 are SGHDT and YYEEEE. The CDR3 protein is CASSLLRSFSETQYF. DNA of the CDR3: TGTGCCAGCAGCTTGCTGCGCTCCTTTTCAGAGACCCAGTACTTC.

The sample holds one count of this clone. The CDR3 reads CASSLRDRGLTEAFF. CDR3 DNA sequence: TGTGCCAGCAGCCTAAGGGACAGGGGGCTCACTGAAGCTTTCTTT. The chain employs TRBV5-4 and TRBJ1-1; 12 bases align to TRBD1. This CDR3 contains 15 residues. J was trimmed by 4 bases and V by 4 bases; bases with no gene match: 5. Germline V gene sequence: CDR1 SGHNT, CDR2 YYREEE (reference sequence).

CDR3 coding DNA: TGTGCCAGCAGCTTAGGAGGGGGCCAAGAGACCCAGTACTTC. Its translation: CASSLGGGQETQYF. The chain links TRBV11-2 to TRBJ2-5; D may be TRBD1 (6 bases). Trimming shortened V by 1 base and J by 1 base, and 7 bases separated the two germline ends. CDR3 size: 14 residues. The germline gives CDR1 SGHAT, CDR2 FQNNGV.

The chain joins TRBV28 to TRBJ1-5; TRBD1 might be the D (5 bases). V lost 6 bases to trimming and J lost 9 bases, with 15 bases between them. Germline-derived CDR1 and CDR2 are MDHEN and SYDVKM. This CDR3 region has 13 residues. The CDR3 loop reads CASRRDRSGPQHF. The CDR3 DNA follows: TGTGCCAGCAGGCGGGACCGAAGTGGGCCCCAGCATTTT.

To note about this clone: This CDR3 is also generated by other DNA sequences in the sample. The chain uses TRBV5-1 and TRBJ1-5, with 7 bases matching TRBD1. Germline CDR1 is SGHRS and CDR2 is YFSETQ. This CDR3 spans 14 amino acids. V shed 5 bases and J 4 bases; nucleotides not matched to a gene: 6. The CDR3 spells CASSSGTENQPQHF. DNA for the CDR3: TGCGCCAGCAGTTCCGGGACAGAGAATCAGCCCCAGCATTTT.

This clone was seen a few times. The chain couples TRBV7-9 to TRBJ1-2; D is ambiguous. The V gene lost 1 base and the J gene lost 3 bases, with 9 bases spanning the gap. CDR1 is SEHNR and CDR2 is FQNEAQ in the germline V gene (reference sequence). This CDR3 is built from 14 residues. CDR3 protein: CASSLVLLDYGYTF. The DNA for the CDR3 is TGTGCCAGCAGCTTAGTCTTATTGGACTATGGCTACACCTTC.

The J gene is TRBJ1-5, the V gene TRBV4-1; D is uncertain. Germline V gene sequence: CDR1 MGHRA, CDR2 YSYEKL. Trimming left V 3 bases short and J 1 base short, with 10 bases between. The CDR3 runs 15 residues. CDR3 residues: CASSQYTESNQPQHF. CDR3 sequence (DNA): TGCGCCAGCAGCCAGTACACAGAAAGCAATCAGCCCCAGCATTTT.

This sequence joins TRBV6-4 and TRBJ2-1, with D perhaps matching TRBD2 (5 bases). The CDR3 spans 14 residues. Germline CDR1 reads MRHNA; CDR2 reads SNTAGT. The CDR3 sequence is CELRRELDYNEQFF. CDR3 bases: TGTGAACTCAGACGTGAACTAGATTACAATGAGCAGTTCTTC.

DNA of the CDR3: TGTGCCAGCAGCTTAGGGCCACTTGGAGATCAGCCCCAGCATTTT. This encodes CASSLGPLGDQPQHF. This chain uses TRBV5-6 with TRBJ1-5; D ambiguous. Germline V gene sequence: CDR1 SGHDT, CDR2 YYEEEE. V shed 2 bases and J shed 5 bases, with 14 bases lying between them. The CDR3 runs to 15 residues. The full variable domain, with the rest looked up from reference TRBV5-6 and TRBJ1-5, is DAGVTQSPTHLIKTRGQQVTLRCSPKSGHDTVSWYQQALGQGPQFIFQYYEEEERQRGNFPDRFSGHQFPNYSSELNVNALLLGDSALYLCASSLGPLGDQPQHFGDGTRLSIL.

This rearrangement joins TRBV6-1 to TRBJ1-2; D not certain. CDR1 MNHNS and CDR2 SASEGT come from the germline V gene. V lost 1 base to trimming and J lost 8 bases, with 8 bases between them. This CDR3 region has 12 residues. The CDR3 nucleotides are TGTGCCAGCAGTGAAGAACGGAGCGGCTACACCTTC. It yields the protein CASSEERSGYTF.

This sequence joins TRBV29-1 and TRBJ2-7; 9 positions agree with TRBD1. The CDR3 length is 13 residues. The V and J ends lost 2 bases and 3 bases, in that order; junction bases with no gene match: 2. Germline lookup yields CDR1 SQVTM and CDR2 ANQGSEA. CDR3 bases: TGCAGCGTTGAAAGGGACAGGGACTACGAGCAGTACTTC. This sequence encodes CSVERDRDYEQYF.

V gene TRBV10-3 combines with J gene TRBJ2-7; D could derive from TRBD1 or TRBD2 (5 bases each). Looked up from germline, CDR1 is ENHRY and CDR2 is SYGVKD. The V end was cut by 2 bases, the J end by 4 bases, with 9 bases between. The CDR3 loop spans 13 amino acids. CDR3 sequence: CAISEGEGYEQYF. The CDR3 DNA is TGTGCCATCAGTGAGGGAGAGGGGTACGAGCAGTACTTC.